This entry describes one T cell receptor beta chain. These data are taken from a study of shared T cell receptors in the human thymus. Generated by immunoSEQ multiplex PCR, the TCRdb table keeps only in-frame clones and is missing some. Of 450,000 to 650,000 clones in the sample, 75% to 85% were seen once. Germline V gene lookup returns CDR1 SGHAT and CDR2 FQNNGV. The CDR3 has 14 residues. V lost 1 base to trimming and J lost 2 bases, with 9 bases between them. The same sample was also studied in work on human thymus T cells.

The chain has TRBV11-2 and TRBJ2-7, with D perhaps matching TRBD1 (6 bases). Sequences were obtained from thymocytes. The clonotype comes from a boy under two years old with a congenital heart defect. Here the CDR3 reads CASSLGDKTYEQYF. The CDR3 DNA reads as TGTGCCAGCAGCTTAGGGGACAAAACCTACGAGCAGTACTTC.